This T cell receptor (beta chain) is drawn from a study of blood T cell repertoires in COVID-19. Study context: Sites in the United States, Italy and Spain provided acute and convalescent COVID-19 samples. PBMCs, B-cell-depleted T cells, or T cells provided the cDNA or gDNA that made up the material.

Per the original methods: Estimation of nucleated cell counts relied on the amplification of reference gene primers. Clones were read by immunoSEQ multiplex PCR, and TCRdb kept only the in-frame ones, dropping some. Clone size and V and J calls were adopted from that table, with D and trimming inferred from the DNA. The table has under 250,000 clones, roughly nine tenths seen once. Germline loops: CDR1 MNHEY, CDR2 SVGAGI. V lost 0 bases, J lost 1 base, and 3 bases stayed unmatched. The CDR3 sequence is 15 residues long. The source is a man aged 25 to 40 with acute or convalescent COVID-19. The sequenced sample consisted of peripheral blood. This rearrangement joins TRBV6-5 to TRBJ2-7, with 7 bases identical to TRBD2. The CDR3 reads CASSYSILASYEQYF. DNA of the CDR3: TGTGCCAGCAGTTACTCGATACTAGCGTCCTACGAGCAGTACTTC.